In this sample, the clone carrying this TCR beta chain turned up once. The antigen is undetermined. Ipilimumab, 1 mg/kg, started 14 to 28 days after autologous transplant. TCRdb keeps only in-frame clones here, not all; method: immunoSEQ multiplex PCR. The table records about 12,000 clones, around 63% of them present only once. The record originates from a study of ipilimumab plus nivolumab after autologous stem cell transplantation. At the level of the study: Both relapsed and primary refractory DLBCL were included.

Study-wide results and limits: The authors say TCR, Treg and microbiome findings warrant further study.

CDR3 size: 16 residues. From germline, CDR1 is MGHRA and CDR2 YSYEKL. V dropped 0 bases and J dropped 3 bases, with 12 bases sitting between them. The source is a male donor with diffuse large B-cell lymphoma. Sequencing used PBMCs, obtained in a trial of ipilimumab plus nivolumab as post-transplant consolidation. This chain joins TRBV4-1 and TRBJ1-5; perhaps TRBD1 as D (5 bases). Here the CDR3 reads CASSQEPGLPNQPQHF. DNA for the CDR3: TGCGCCAGCAGCCAAGAGCCGGGGCTACCCAATCAGCCCCAGCATTTT.